What follows describes a single T cell receptor (beta chain). What it recognizes is unknown. These data come from a study of lymphopenia after photon versus proton radiotherapy. Regarding the study as a whole: Relative stability marked proton patients; photon patients lost diversity and naive cells. After the lymphocyte nadir, photon-treated repertoires showed oligoclonal expansion, especially of CD8+ Temra cells. Only patients who died were analyzed for survival; proton advantage is unproven.

The CDR3 has 13 residues. Germline CDR1 is SEHNR and CDR2 is FQNEAQ (reference sequence). V gave up 2 bases and J gave up 6 bases, with 7 bases separating them. TCRdb keeps only in-frame clones here, not all; method: immunoSEQ multiplex PCR. Here the sample spans 65,000 to 70,000 clones, roughly 90% being singletons. This sequence originates from a woman aged 65 to 85 with pancreatic cancer. The V gene is TRBV7-9, the J gene TRBJ2-2; tentatively, D is TRBD1 or TRBD2 (5 bases each). The input for sequencing was peripheral blood, taken from a patient treated with photon-based radiotherapy. The CDR3 DNA sequence: TGTGCCAGCAGCTTACGGGGCCCCGGGGAGCTGTTTTTT. Translated, it gives CASSLRGPGELFF.